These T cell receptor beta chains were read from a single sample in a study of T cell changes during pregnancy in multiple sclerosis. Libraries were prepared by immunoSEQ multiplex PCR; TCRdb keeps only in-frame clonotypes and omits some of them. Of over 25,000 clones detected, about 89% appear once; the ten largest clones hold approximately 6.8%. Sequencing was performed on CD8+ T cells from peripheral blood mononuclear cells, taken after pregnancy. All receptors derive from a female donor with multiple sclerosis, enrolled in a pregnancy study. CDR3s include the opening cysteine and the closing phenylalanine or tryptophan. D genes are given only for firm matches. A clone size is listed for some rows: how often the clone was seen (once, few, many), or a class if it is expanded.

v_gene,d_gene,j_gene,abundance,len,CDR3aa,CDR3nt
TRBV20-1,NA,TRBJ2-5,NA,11,CSAKGEETQYF,TGCAGTGCTAAGGGGGAAGAGACCCAGTACTTC
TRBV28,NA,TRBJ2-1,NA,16,CASSLDGGILRGEQFF,TGTGCCAGCAGTTTGGATGGCGGAATTCTTAGGGGTGAGCAGTTCTTC
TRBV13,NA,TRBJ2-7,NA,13,CASSLRSGYEQYF,TGTGCCAGCAGCTTAAGGTCAGGGTACGAGCAGTACTTC
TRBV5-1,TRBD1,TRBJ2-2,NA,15,CASSPVTGDTGELFF,TGCGCCAGCAGCCCCGTGACAGGGGATACCGGGGAGCTGTTTTTT
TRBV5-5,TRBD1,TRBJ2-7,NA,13,CASSWDRGLEQYF,TGTGCCAGCAGCTGGGACAGGGGGCTCGAGCAGTACTTC
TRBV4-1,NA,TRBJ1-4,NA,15,CASSQVETENEKLFF,TGCGCCAGCAGCCAAGTGGAGACCGAGAATGAAAAACTGTTTTTT
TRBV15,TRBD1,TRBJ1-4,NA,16,CATSKGVGTGDEKLFF,TGTGCCACCAGCAAGGGAGTCGGGACAGGGGATGAAAAACTGTTTTTT
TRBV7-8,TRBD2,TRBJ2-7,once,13,CASSVSGRAEQYF,TGTGCCAGCAGCGTTAGCGGGAGGGCCGAGCAGTACTTC
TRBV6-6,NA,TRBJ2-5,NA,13,CASSSRGGETQYF,TGTGCCAGCAGTTCCCGTGGGGGGGAGACCCAGTACTTC
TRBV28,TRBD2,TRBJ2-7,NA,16,CASSFSSGRNFYEQYF,TGTGCCAGCAGTTTTAGTAGCGGGAGGAACTTCTACGAGCAGTACTTC
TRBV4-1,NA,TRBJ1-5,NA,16,CASSQVGGLSNQPQHF,TGCGCCAGCAGCCAGGTGGGGGGGCTCAGCAATCAGCCCCAGCATTTT
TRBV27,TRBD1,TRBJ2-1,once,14,CASSDRQGYNEQFF,TGTGCCAGCAGCGACCGACAGGGGTACAATGAGCAGTTCTTC
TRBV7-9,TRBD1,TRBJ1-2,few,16,CASSLVGDRASDGYTF,TGTGCCAGCAGCTTAGTAGGCGACAGGGCGTCTGATGGCTACACCTTC
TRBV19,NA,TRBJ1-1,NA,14,CASSIGFGETEAFF,TGTGCCAGTAGTATAGGCTTCGGTGAGACTGAAGCTTTCTTT